What follows are 32 T cell receptor beta chains derived from one specimen sequenced in a study of cytomegalovirus exposure and HLA in healthy donors. Vbeta (60) and Jbeta (13) primers were used in the PCR. The method was immunoSEQ multiplex PCR; TCRdb's version includes in-frame clones alone and lacks a portion of them. The sample shows some 110,000 clones, around three quarters of them seen only once. The sample comprised PBMCs. These receptors all stem from a woman aged 18-29 years in good health and CMV-seropositive.

This chain connects TRBV14 to TRBJ2-1; D gene ambiguous. Germline V gene data show CDR1 as SGHDN and CDR2 as FVKESK. The CDR3 spans 17 residues. V dropped 0 bases and J dropped 2 bases, with 14 bases sitting between them. The CDR3 nucleotides are TGTGCCAGCAGCCAAGATCCCCGGCACTACACCTACAATGAGCAGTTCTTC. Translated, it gives CASSQDPRHYTYNEQFF. Filled out from reference TRBV14 and TRBJ2-1, the complete variable domain reads EAGVTQFPSHSVIEKGQTVTLRCDPISGHDNLYWYRRVMGKEIKFLLHFVKESKQDESGMPNNRFLAERTGGTYSTLKVQPAELEDSGVYFCASSQDPRHYTYNEQFFGPGTRLTVL.

The chain employs TRBV30 and TRBJ1-1; D may be TRBD1 (5 bases). Trimming pared 1 base from V and 0 bases from J, leaving 9 bases between. CDR3 length equals 14 residues. Germline loops: CDR1 GTSNPN, CDR2 SVGIG (reference sequence). In nucleotides, the CDR3 is TGTGCCTGGAGTGGACAGCTTCTGAACACTGAAGCTTTCTTT. Its translation is CAWSGQLLNTEAFF.

This chain uses TRBV28 with TRBJ2-1; 11 nucleotides line up with TRBD2. Germline V CDR1 and CDR2: MDHEN, SYDVKM. This CDR3 comprises 16 residues. Trimming cost V 5 bases and J 0 bases; bases outside gene matches: 3. The CDR3 loop reads CASSQLAGASYNEQFF. Written as DNA, the CDR3 is TGTGCCAGCAGTCAACTAGCGGGGGCCTCCTACAATGAGCAGTTCTTC.

The chain recombines TRBV6-1 with TRBJ2-3; weak D call: TRBD1 (7 bases). Germline CDR1 reads MNHNS; CDR2 reads SASEGT. The CDR3 runs to 16 residues. Trimming cost V 1 base and J 0 bases, with 11 bases left between them. CDR3 coding DNA: TGTGCCAGCAGTGAAGTCCCAGGGGGGAGCACAGATACGCAGTATTTT. It codes for CASSEVPGGSTDTQYF.

J is TRBJ1-2 and V is TRBV5-1; 12 positions agree with TRBD1. CDR1 is SGHRS, CDR2 YFSETQ, per germline. J lost 4 bases, V lost 8 bases, and 9 bases had no gene match. The CDR3 runs to 15 residues. The CDR3: CASKTGTGGGYGYTF. In nucleotides, the CDR3 is TGCGCCAGTAAAACCGGGACAGGGGGCGGCTATGGCTACACCTTC.

A few counts support this clone. This sequence joins TRBV19 and TRBJ2-1; D is perhaps TRBD1 (5 bases). Germline CDR1 is LNHDA and CDR2 is SQIVND (reference sequence). There are 14 residues in the CDR3. With 5 bases removed from V and 9 bases from J, the gap between germline ends came to 17 bases. The CDR3 here is CASSLSQGWGEQFF. As DNA, the CDR3 is TGTGCCAGTAGTCTCAGCCAGGGTTGGGGTGAGCAGTTCTTC.

The genes are TRBV5-4 and TRBJ1-1; possibly TRBD1 for D (6 bases). The CDR3 spans 14 residues. Germline loops: CDR1 SGHNT, CDR2 YYREEE (reference sequence). V was pared by 4 bases and J by 1 base, with 11 bases between. This chain's CDR3 is CASSVIQGNTEAFF. CDR3 nucleotides: TGTGCCAGCAGCGTCATACAGGGGAACACTGAAGCTTTCTTT.

The chain combines TRBV2 with TRBJ2-5; perhaps TRBD2 as D (6 bases). The CDR3 extends over 16 amino acids. V was pared by 5 bases and J by 5 bases, with 21 bases between. CDR1 and CDR2 from the germline V gene are SNHLY and FYNNEI. The CDR3 sequence: CASSHPRDGSSETQYF. The DNA for the CDR3 is TGTGCCAGCAGTCACCCTAGGGACGGGAGTTCTGAGACCCAGTACTTC.

This rearrangement joins TRBV5-6 to TRBJ2-3; TRBD2 matches 8 bases. Germline V gives CDR1 SGHDT, CDR2 YYEEEE. The CDR3 is made up of 18 amino acids. V was clipped by 4 bases and J by 5 bases; unmatched bases: 18. CDR3: CASSPLGSGTSWGDTQYF. The DNA of the CDR3 is TGTGCCAGCAGCCCCCTGGGTAGCGGGACATCGTGGGGAGATACGCAGTATTTT.

Comments on this clone: The junction departs from germline at one end; a sequencing error may be responsible. In the same sample, other DNA sequences code for this CDR3. The chain combines TRBV25-1 with TRBJ2-7; D is uncertain. This CDR3 comprises 12 residues. Looked up from germline, CDR1 is MGHDK and CDR2 is SYGVNS. CDR3 DNA: TGTGCCAGCAGTGATCTACAGTACGAACAGTACTTC. Its protein product is CASSDLQYEQYF.

In regard to this clone: Mismatch with germline at one junction end may stem from a read error. The chain combines TRBV2 with TRBJ2-7; D is uncertain. CDR1 and CDR2 (germline): SNHLY, FYNNEI. This CDR3 contains 11 residues. Here the CDR3 DNA reads TGTGCCAGCAGTGCAGCGAACCTACCGAACTTC. It is translated as CASSAANLPNF.

This chain connects TRBV5-1 to TRBJ2-2; 9 positions agree with TRBD1. Germline V gives CDR1 SGHRS, CDR2 YFSETQ. The trim removed 4 bases at V and 6 bases at J, leaving 7 bases unmatched. CDR3 size: 15 residues. CDR3 loop: CASSLDRGWAGELFF. DNA of the CDR3: TGCGCCAGCAGCCTCGACAGGGGGTGGGCCGGGGAGCTGTTTTTT.

This clone was recorded a few times. The chain combines TRBV7-8 with TRBJ2-1; no definite D call. V lost 2 bases and J 0 bases, leaving 8 bases between the germline ends. Germline V lookup: CDR1 SGHVS, CDR2 FQNEAQ. CDR3 length: 15 residues. CDR3 loop: CASSLQWSSYNEQFF. Written as DNA, the CDR3 is TGTGCCAGCAGCTTACAGTGGAGCTCCTACAATGAGCAGTTCTTC.

In its sample, this clone was seen once. This chain links TRBV27 with TRBJ2-2; 8 nucleotides line up with TRBD1. The CDR3 sequence is 15 residues long. CDR1 and CDR2 (germline): MNHEY, SMNVEV (reference sequence). The junction had 6 bases not matched to a gene; V was cut back by 3 bases and J by 6 bases. CDR3 amino acids: CASSFGTGSAGELFF. The CDR3 DNA is TGTGCCAGCAGTTTCGGGACAGGTTCGGCCGGGGAGCTGTTTTTT.

This chain joins TRBV2 and TRBJ1-4, with 7 bases matching TRBD1. With V trimmed by 7 bases and J by 2 bases, 7 bases remained unmatched. CDR1 and CDR2 from the germline V gene are SNHLY and FYNNEI. The CDR3 runs to 15 residues. CDR3 bases: TGTGCCAGCATACAGGGGCGAGTCACTAATGAAAAACTGTTTTTT. Its protein is CASIQGRVTNEKLFF.

The rearrangement joins TRBV5-1 to TRBJ1-1; 12 nucleotides align to TRBD1. The ends lost 4 bases at V and 0 bases at J; junction bases unmatched: 10. The CDR3 runs to 18 residues. Germline assignment: CDR1 SGHRS and CDR2 YFSETQ. The CDR3 bases are TGCGCCAGCAGCGGGGGGACAGGGGGCCTCGGCATGAACACTGAAGCTTTCTTT. It specifies CASSGGTGGLGMNTEAFF.

The rearrangement links TRBV28 to TRBJ2-1; 7 nucleotides align to TRBD2. Trimming took 3 bases from V and 7 from J; bases not matched to a gene: 12. Germline CDR1 and CDR2: MDHEN and SYDVKM. The CDR3 runs to 16 residues. CDR3 residues: CASSFLSGGSGNEQFF. The CDR3 coding sequence is TGTGCCAGCAGTTTCCTCTCTGGCGGGAGCGGGAATGAGCAGTTCTTC.

CDR3 amino acids: CASSVPGQGAYNEQFF. The CDR3 DNA follows: TGTGCCAGTAGCGTACCGGGACAGGGGGCTTACAATGAGCAGTTCTTC. The rearrangement uses TRBV19 and TRBJ2-1; 12 bases line up with TRBD1. The length of the CDR3 is 16 residues. The junction had 7 bases not matched to a gene; V was cut back by 6 bases and J by 4 bases. The V gene's germline CDR1 is LNHDA and CDR2 SQIVND (reference sequence).

The J gene is TRBJ2-6, the V gene TRBV4-2; tentative D call: TRBD2 (5 bases). V was trimmed by 0 bases and J by 4 bases, leaving 7 bases between them. This CDR3 contains 15 residues. Germline-derived CDR1 and CDR2 are LGHNA and YNFKEQ. The CDR3 bases are TGTGCCAGCAGCCAAGATTCGGGAGGGGCCAACGTCCTGACTTTC. Its translation is CASSQDSGGANVLTF.

The V and J genes are TRBV2 and TRBJ2-1; 7 bases align to TRBD1. V was clipped by 8 bases and J by 4 bases; unmatched bases: 5. Germline CDR1 is SNHLY and CDR2 is FYNNEI. The CDR3 contains 13 residues. The CDR3 DNA reads as TGTGCCAGCTTAGAGACAGGGTACAATGAGCAGTTCTTC. It specifies CASLETGYNEQFF.

The J gene is TRBJ2-7, the V gene TRBV6-1; 10 bases agree with TRBD2. CDR1 is MNHNS and CDR2 is SASEGT in the germline V gene. V shed 4 bases and J 6 bases; nucleotides not matched to a gene: 6. The CDR3 contains 14 residues. For the CDR3, the DNA is TGTGCCAGCAGTGCTAGCGGGGGATCTCGCGAGCAGTACTTC. The encoded protein is CASSASGGSREQYF.

The V gene is TRBV30, the J gene TRBJ1-4, with D tentatively TRBD1 (6 bases). The CDR3 is 15 amino acids. Deletions cut 4 bases from V and 4 bases from J, with 16 bases between. Germline loops: CDR1 GTSNPN, CDR2 SVGIG (reference sequence). DNA for the CDR3: TGTGCCTGGATTGGCCCGGGACATAGTAATGAAAAACTGTTTTTT. It translates to CAWIGPGHSNEKLFF.

This clone was counted a few times. The chain has TRBV9 and TRBJ1-6; D perhaps matches TRBD1 (5 bases). Germline lookup yields CDR1 SGDLS and CDR2 YYNGEE. V lost 1 base to trimming and J lost 7 bases, with 12 bases between them. This CDR3 has 15 residues. CDR3 nucleotides: TGTGCCAGCAGCGTACAAGGAGGGGAAAATTCACCCCTCCACTTT. This encodes CASSVQGGENSPLHF.

V is TRBV9 and J is TRBJ2-1; a possible D gene is TRBD2 (6 bases). V gave up 0 bases and J gave up 3 bases, with 10 bases separating them. CDR1 is SGDLS, CDR2 YYNGEE, per germline. This CDR3 spans 15 amino acids. The CDR3 loop reads CASSVVPGVYNEQFF. CDR3 in DNA: TGTGCCAGCAGCGTAGTTCCGGGGGTCTACAATGAGCAGTTCTTC.

This chain uses TRBV7-2 with TRBJ2-1; D is perhaps TRBD1 (6 bases). The germline V and J ends were trimmed by 4 bases and 6 bases, with 10 bases remaining between them. CDR1 and CDR2 (germline): SGHTA, FQGNSA. The CDR3 covers 13 residues. Here the CDR3 reads CASSSQGTNEQFF. The CDR3 nucleotides are TGTGCCAGCAGCTCACAGGGTACCAATGAGCAGTTCTTC.

The J gene is TRBJ2-5, the V gene TRBV28; D ambiguous. V shed 8 bases and J shed 4 bases, with 14 bases lying between them. The germline V gene has CDR1 MDHEN and CDR2 SYDVKM. The CDR3 has 13 residues. DNA for the CDR3: TGTGCCAGCCGGTCGCCGACTGGAGAGACCCAGTACTTC. Encoded protein: CASRSPTGETQYF.

This clone was recorded once. The chain joins TRBV9 to TRBJ1-2; D not certain. Trimming took off 3 bases at V and 6 bases at J, with 9 bases between the two ends. CDR3 length: 12 residues. CDR1 and CDR2 (germline): SGDLS, YYNGEE. The CDR3 loop is CASSALEDGYTF. DNA for the CDR3: TGTGCCAGCAGCGCGTTGGAGGATGGCTACACCTTC.

The gene calls are TRBV6-6 and TRBJ2-1, with 8 bases fitting TRBD2. This CDR3 is 15 amino acids long. Germline CDR1 MNHNY, CDR2 SVGAGI (reference sequence). Trimming at V came to 0 bases and at J to 9 bases, leaving 7 bases not matched to a gene. The CDR3 loop reads CASSYSIGGVVEQFF. Written as DNA, the CDR3 is TGTGCCAGCAGTTACTCCATCGGGGGGGTTGTTGAGCAGTTCTTC.

The rearrangement uses TRBV7-2 and TRBJ1-1; maybe TRBD1 (5 bases). The V and J ends lost 1 base and 9 bases respectively, with 12 bases between them. Germline-derived CDR1 and CDR2 are SGHTA and FQGNSA. This CDR3 spans 13 amino acids. The CDR3, as DNA: TGTGCCAGCAGCTTAGAAGCAGCAGGGAAAGCTTTCTTT. It codes for CASSLEAAGKAFF. The whole variable domain, remainder taken from reference TRBV7-2 and TRBJ1-1, is GAGVSQSPSNKVTEKGKDVELRCDPISGHTALYWYRQSLGQGLEFLIYFQGNSAPDKSGLPSDRFSAERTGGSVSTLTIQRTQQEDSAVYLCASSLEAAGKAFFGQGTRLTVV.

The chain carries TRBV5-1 and TRBJ2-1; the match to TRBD2 covers 7 bases. The J segment lost 5 bases and the V segment lost 5 bases, leaving 7 bases of the junction unmatched. The CDR3 runs to 14 residues. The germline V gene encodes CDR1 SGHRS and CDR2 YFSETQ. The CDR3 here is CASRGTGGNNEQFF. CDR3 nucleotide sequence: TGCGCCAGCAGGGGTACGGGAGGAAACAATGAGCAGTTCTTC.

The chain carries TRBV4-1 and TRBJ2-3, with a possible D match to TRBD2 (5 bases). Germline CDR1 is MGHRA and CDR2 is YSYEKL. Trimming cost V 2 bases and J 5 bases, with 17 bases left between them. The CDR3 length is 16 residues. The CDR3 DNA reads as TGCGCCAGCAGCCAATCGACGGGCGTGGCGGGAGATACGCAGTATTTT. Residues: CASSQSTGVAGDTQYF.

The CDR3 nucleotides read TGTGCCAGCAGTGTAGGGACAGGGAGCTACAATGAGCAGTTCTTC. This translates into CASSVGTGSYNEQFF. The chain couples TRBV6-1 to TRBJ2-1, with 9 bases lining up with TRBD1. Trimming cost V 4 bases and J 3 bases; bases outside gene matches: 4. Germline V gene sequence: CDR1 MNHNS, CDR2 SASEGT. CDR3 length: 15 amino acids.